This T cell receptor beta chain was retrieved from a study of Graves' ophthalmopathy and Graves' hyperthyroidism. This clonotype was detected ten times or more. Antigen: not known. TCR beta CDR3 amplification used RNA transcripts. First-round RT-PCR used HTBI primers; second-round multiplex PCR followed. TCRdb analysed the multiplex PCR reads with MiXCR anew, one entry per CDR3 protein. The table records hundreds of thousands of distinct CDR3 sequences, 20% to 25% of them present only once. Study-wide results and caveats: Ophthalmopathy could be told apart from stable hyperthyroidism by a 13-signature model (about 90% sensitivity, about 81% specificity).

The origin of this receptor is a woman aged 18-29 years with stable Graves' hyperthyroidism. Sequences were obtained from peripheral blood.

The DNA for the CDR3 is TGTGCCACCAGCAGTGGGGGGACAGGGGGAGGCGTCCTGACTTTC. Translating it yields CATSSGGTGGGVLTF. The chain uses TRBV15 and TRBJ2-6; 11 nucleotides match TRBD1. J lost 12 bases, V lost 3 bases, and 7 bases had no gene match. Germline V gene lookup returns CDR1 LNHNV and CDR2 YYDKDF (reference sequence). The CDR3 contains 15 residues.